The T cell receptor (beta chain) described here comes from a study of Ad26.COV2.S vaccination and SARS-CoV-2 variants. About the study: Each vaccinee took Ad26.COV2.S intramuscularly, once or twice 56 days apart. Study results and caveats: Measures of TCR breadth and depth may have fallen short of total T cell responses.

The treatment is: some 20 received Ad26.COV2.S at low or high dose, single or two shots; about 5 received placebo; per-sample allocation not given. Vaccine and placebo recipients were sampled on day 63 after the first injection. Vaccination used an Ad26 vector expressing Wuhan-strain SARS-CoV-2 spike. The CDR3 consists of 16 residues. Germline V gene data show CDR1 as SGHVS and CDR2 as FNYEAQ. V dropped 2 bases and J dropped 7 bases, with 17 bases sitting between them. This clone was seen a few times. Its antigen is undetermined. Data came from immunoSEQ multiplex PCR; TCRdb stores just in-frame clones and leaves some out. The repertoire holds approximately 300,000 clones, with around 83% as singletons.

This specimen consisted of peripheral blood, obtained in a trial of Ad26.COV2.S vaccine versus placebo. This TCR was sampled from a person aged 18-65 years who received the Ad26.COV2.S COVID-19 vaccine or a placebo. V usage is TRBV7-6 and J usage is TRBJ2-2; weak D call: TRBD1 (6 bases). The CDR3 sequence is CASSLTFVTGNGELFF. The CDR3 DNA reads TGTGCCAGCAGCTTAACGTTCGTCACAGGGAACGGGGAGCTGTTTTTT. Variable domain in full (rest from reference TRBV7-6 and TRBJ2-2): GAGVSQSPRYKVTKRGQDVALRCDPISGHVSLYWYRQALGQGPEFLTYFNYEAQQDKSGLPNDRFSAERPEGSISTLTIQRTEQRDSAMYRCASSLTFVTGNGELFFGEGSRLTVL.